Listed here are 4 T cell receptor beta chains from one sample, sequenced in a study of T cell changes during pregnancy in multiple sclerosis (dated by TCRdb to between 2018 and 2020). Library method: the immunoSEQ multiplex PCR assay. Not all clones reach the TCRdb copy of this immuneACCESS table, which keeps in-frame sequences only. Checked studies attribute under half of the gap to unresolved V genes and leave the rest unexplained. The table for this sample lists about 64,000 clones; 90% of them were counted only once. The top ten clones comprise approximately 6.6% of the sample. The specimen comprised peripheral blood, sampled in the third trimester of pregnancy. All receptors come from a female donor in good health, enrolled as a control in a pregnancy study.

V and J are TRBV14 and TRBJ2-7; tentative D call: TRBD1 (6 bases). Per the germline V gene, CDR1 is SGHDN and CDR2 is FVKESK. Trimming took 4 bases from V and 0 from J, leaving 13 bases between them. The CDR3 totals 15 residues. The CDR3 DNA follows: TGTGCCAGCAGCCCCGGGACATCGAGCTCCTACGAGCAGTACTTC. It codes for CASSPGTSSSYEQYF.

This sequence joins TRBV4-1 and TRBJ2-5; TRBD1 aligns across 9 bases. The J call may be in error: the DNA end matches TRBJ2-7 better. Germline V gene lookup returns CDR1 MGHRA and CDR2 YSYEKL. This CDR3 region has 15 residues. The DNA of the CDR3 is TGCGCCAGCAGCCAAGGGAGGACAGGGGTGAACGAGCAGTACTTC. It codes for CASSQGRTGVNEQYF.

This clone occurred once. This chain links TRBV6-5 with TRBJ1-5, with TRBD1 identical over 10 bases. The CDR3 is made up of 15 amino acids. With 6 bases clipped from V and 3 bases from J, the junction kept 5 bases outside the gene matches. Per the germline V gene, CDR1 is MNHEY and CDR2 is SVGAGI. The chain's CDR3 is CASSWGQGSNQPQHF. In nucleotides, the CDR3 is TGTGCCAGCAGCTGGGGACAGGGGTCCAATCAGCCCCAGCATTTT.

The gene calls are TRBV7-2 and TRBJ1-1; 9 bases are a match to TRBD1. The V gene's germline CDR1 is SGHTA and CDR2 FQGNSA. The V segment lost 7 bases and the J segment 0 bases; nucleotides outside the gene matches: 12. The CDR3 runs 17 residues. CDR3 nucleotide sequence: TGTGCCAGCACCACAAAATTAAGACAGGGGGTGAACACTGAAGCTTTCTTT. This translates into CASTTKLRQGVNTEAFF.